These 28 T cell receptor beta chains were all obtained from the same sample, sequenced in a study of cytomegalovirus exposure and HLA in healthy donors. Using immunoSEQ multiplex PCR, the repertoire was profiled, and TCRdb retains in-frame clones only, with some absent. The table includes about 260,000 clones, about nine tenths detected once. The specimen was PBMCs. These receptor sequences come from a woman aged 30 to 39 in good health and CMV-seronegative.

The rearrangement uses TRBV27 and TRBJ1-1, with 7 bases identical to TRBD1. The junction had 18 bases not matched to a gene; V was cut back by 3 bases and J by 11 bases. The germline CDR1 and CDR2 sequences are MNHEY and SMNVEV (reference sequence). The length of the CDR3 is 16 residues. CDR3 sequence (DNA): TGTGCCAGCAGTTTGATCTCGGTCGGGAGAAGGGGGCAGGCTTTCTTT. It yields the protein CASSLISVGRRGQAFF.

The chain links TRBV2 to TRBJ2-5; 7 positions agree with TRBD2. The CDR3 loop spans 15 amino acids. Germline CDR1 and CDR2: SNHLY and FYNNEI. The trim removed 6 bases at V and 1 base at J, leaving 8 bases unmatched. CDR3 coding DNA: TGTGCCAGCAGGGAAAGCTCGGGGGGCCAAGAGACCCAGTACTTC. Residues: CASRESSGGQETQYF.

The genes are TRBV7-7 and TRBJ2-1; D is possibly TRBD1 (5 bases). The CDR3 has 15 residues. Trimming removed 1 base at V and 3 bases at J, with 10 bases between. Germline CDR1 is SSHAT and CDR2 is FNYEAQ (reference sequence). For the CDR3, the DNA is TGTGCCAGCAGCTTAGATCTGACAGACTACAATGAGCAGTTCTTC. Protein product: CASSLDLTDYNEQFF.

CDR3 amino acids: CASSDGLAGGETQYF. The CDR3 DNA is TGTGCCAGCAGTGACGGACTAGCGGGAGGAGAGACCCAGTACTTC. The chain recombines TRBV6-1 with TRBJ2-5; 14 bases map to TRBD2. Germline-derived CDR1 and CDR2 are MNHNS and SASEGT. The V and J ends lost 3 bases and 4 bases, in that order; junction bases with no gene match: 1. The CDR3 spans 15 residues.

V is TRBV6-6 and J is TRBJ2-6; D is possibly TRBD2 (5 bases). The CDR3 loop spans 14 amino acids. V was trimmed by 7 bases and J by 1 base, leaving 8 bases between them. CDR1 and CDR2 from the germline V gene are MNHNY and SVGAGI (reference sequence). As DNA, the CDR3 is TGTGCCAGCACCGAGGGTTCTGGGGCCAACGTCCTGACTTTC. Its translation: CASTEGSGANVLTF.

The V call is TRBV9, the J call TRBJ1-1; TRBD1 aligns across 9 bases. The CDR3 is 15 residues long. J gave up 1 base and V 3 bases, and 4 bases lay outside the gene matches. CDR1 and CDR2 (germline): SGDLS, YYNGEE. The CDR3 nucleotides are TGTGCCAGCAGCGATGGGGACAGGGCGAACACTGAAGCTTTCTTT. It codes for CASSDGDRANTEAFF.

As DNA, the CDR3 is TGTGCCAGCAGCGTAGGGCAGGTTCCGCTTGGGGAGCTGTTTTTT. As protein: CASSVGQVPLGELFF. V usage is TRBV9 and J usage is TRBJ2-2; D not resolved. The CDR3 covers 15 residues. Trimming cost V 0 bases and J 8 bases, with 14 bases left between them. Germline-derived CDR1 and CDR2 are SGDLS and YYNGEE.

A single count supports this clone. The chain employs TRBV27 and TRBJ1-5, with no clear D. Trimming took off 7 bases at V and 0 bases at J, with 10 bases between the two ends. Germline CDR1 and CDR2: MNHEY and SMNVEV (reference sequence). The CDR3 has 14 amino acids. The CDR3 loop reads CASMEAYSNQPQHF. The CDR3 coding sequence is TGTGCCAGCATGGAGGCGTATAGCAATCAGCCCCAGCATTTT.

CDR3 in DNA: TGCGCCAGCAGCCAAGAGTCCCTAGCGGGAAGAACCGGGGAGCTGTTTTTT. Protein sequence: CASSQESLAGRTGELFF. The chain employs TRBV4-3 and TRBJ2-2; the match to TRBD2 covers 9 bases. CDR3 size: 17 residues. Germline V lookup: CDR1 LGHNA, CDR2 YSLEER. The V segment lost 0 bases and the J segment 5 bases; nucleotides outside the gene matches: 7.

CDR3 sequence (DNA): TGTGCCAGCAGCCAAACAGACAGAAGTGAAGCTTTCTTT. As protein: CASSQTDRSEAFF. This chain links TRBV7-9 with TRBJ1-1, with a weak D call TRBD1 (5 bases). Germline values: CDR1 SEHNR, CDR2 FQNEAQ (reference sequence). Trimming removed 5 bases from V and 7 bases from J, with 14 bases in between. CDR3 size: 13 residues. Filled out from reference TRBV7-9 and TRBJ1-1, the complete variable domain reads DTGVSQNPRHKITKRGQNVTFRCDPISEHNRLYWYRQTLGQGPEFLTYFQNEAQLEKSRLLSDRFSAERPKGSFSTLEIQRTEQGDSAMYLCASSQTDRSEAFFGQGTRLTVV.

This rearrangement joins TRBV14 to TRBJ2-5; D remains ambiguous. Trimming removed 2 bases at V and 2 bases at J, with 3 bases between. Germline V gene lookup returns CDR1 SGHDN and CDR2 FVKESK. CDR3 size: 12 residues. The CDR3 coding sequence is TGTGCCAGCAGCCAACCTCAAGAGACCCAGTACTTC. Encoded protein: CASSQPQETQYF.

The chain combines TRBV7-3 with TRBJ2-5; 16 nucleotides match TRBD2. CDR1 SGHTA and CDR2 FQGTGA come from the germline V gene. CDR3 length equals 17 residues. J was trimmed by 2 bases and V by 4 bases; bases with no gene match: 4. The CDR3, as DNA: TGTGCCAGCAGCTCGGGACTAGCGGGAGGGGGGCAAGAGACCCAGTACTTC. This encodes CASSSGLAGGGQETQYF.

The V gene is TRBV25-1, the J gene TRBJ2-1; D might be TRBD2 (5 bases). V gave up 7 bases and J gave up 8 bases, with 15 bases separating them. This CDR3 is built from 13 residues. Germline V gene sequence: CDR1 MGHDK, CDR2 SYGVNS. CDR3 bases: TGTGCCAGCAATCCCTCTAGCTTAGATGAGCAGTTCTTC. As protein: CASNPSSLDEQFF.

This chain links TRBV19 with TRBJ1-5; D is uncertain. Per germline, CDR1 LNHDA and CDR2 SQIVND (reference sequence). This CDR3 region has 14 residues. V lost 5 bases and J lost 7, with 15 bases in between. This chain's CDR3 is CASSGWQVGQPQHF. The CDR3 DNA sequence: TGTGCCAGTAGTGGATGGCAGGTAGGACAGCCCCAGCATTTT.

This sequence joins TRBV5-4 and TRBJ2-7; D might be TRBD2 (7 bases). The CDR3 covers 14 residues. Germline loops: CDR1 SGHNT, CDR2 YYREEE (reference sequence). The V end was cut by 0 bases, the J end by 6 bases, with 13 bases between. The CDR3: CASSLVVGGGEQYF. Here the CDR3 DNA reads TGTGCCAGCAGCTTGGTTGTGGGAGGGGGCGAGCAGTACTTC.

This clone was seen only a few times. The V call is TRBV5-1, the J call TRBJ1-2; perhaps TRBD1 as D (6 bases). The CDR3 consists of 15 residues. The V end was cut by 4 bases, the J end by 3 bases, with 16 bases between. The germline gives CDR1 SGHRS, CDR2 YFSETQ. The CDR3 reads CASSPIGGADYGYTF. In DNA form, the CDR3 reads TGCGCCAGCAGCCCTATAGGGGGGGCAGACTATGGCTACACCTTC.

The V and J genes are TRBV28 and TRBJ2-7; no clear D. V gave up 2 bases and J gave up 3 bases, with 5 bases separating them. The CDR3 covers 12 residues. CDR1 is MDHEN and CDR2 is SYDVKM in the germline V gene. CDR3 DNA: TGTGCCAGCAGTTTAAAGTTCTACGAGCAGTACTTC. As protein: CASSLKFYEQYF. Full variable domain (outside the CDR3, taken from reference TRBV28 and TRBJ2-7): DVKVTQSSRYLVKRTGEKVFLECVQDMDHENMFWYRQDPGLGLRLIYFSYDVKMKEKGDIPEGYSVSREKKERFSLILESASTNQTSMYLCASSLKFYEQYFGPGTRLTVT.

The chain employs TRBV6-5 and TRBJ2-3, with TRBD2 as a possible D gene (7 bases). V was pared by 8 bases and J by 6 bases, with 21 bases between. The CDR3 runs to 15 residues. Germline loops: CDR1 MNHEY, CDR2 SVGAGI. CDR3 protein: CASSEYRGATDTQYF. The CDR3 coding sequence is TGTGCCAGCTCTGAATACCGGGGGGCAACTGATACGCAGTATTTT.

The chain combines TRBV19 with TRBJ1-4; 8 positions match TRBD1. CDR1 LNHDA and CDR2 SQIVND come from the germline V gene (reference sequence). This CDR3 comprises 14 residues. The V and J ends lost 7 bases and 10 bases, in that order; junction bases with no gene match: 11. The CDR3: CASTITGGLGKLFF. The CDR3 bases are TGTGCCAGTACCATAACAGGGGGACTCGGAAAACTGTTTTTT.

The chain is built from TRBV6-5 and TRBJ1-4; 10 bases match TRBD1. CDR1 and CDR2 (germline): MNHEY, SVGAGI. Trimming at V came to 0 bases and at J to 7 bases, leaving 5 bases not matched to a gene. CDR3 length: 16 residues. CDR3 coding DNA: TGTGCCAGCAGTTACTCCGGGACAGGGGAACTTGAAAAACTGTTTTTT. As protein: CASSYSGTGELEKLFF.

The chain has TRBV28 and TRBJ2-5, with D maybe TRBD1 (5 bases). This CDR3 contains 12 residues. Germline CDR1 and CDR2: MDHEN and SYDVKM. V lost 4 bases, J lost 3 bases, and 6 bases lay in between. CDR3 loop: CASSSGKETQYF. DNA for the CDR3: TGTGCCAGCAGTTCAGGGAAAGAGACCCAGTACTTC.

The gene calls are TRBV29-1 and TRBJ1-4, with 11 nucleotides matching TRBD1. The CDR3 runs to 16 residues. Looked up from germline, CDR1 is SQVTM and CDR2 is ANQGSEA. V shed 1 base, J shed 7 bases, and the junction held 8 bases outside the gene matches. The CDR3 DNA is TGCAGCGTTGAAGCGGGGACAGGGGGTATTATTGAAAAACTGTTTTTT. It is translated as CSVEAGTGGIIEKLFF.

This chain links TRBV4-2 with TRBJ2-7, with TRBD2 matching 7 bases. V lost 0 bases to trimming and J lost 1 base; unmatched junction nucleotides: 15. Germline CDR1 LGHNA, CDR2 YNFKEQ. The length of the CDR3 is 19 residues. The CDR3 region has the DNA TGTGCCAGCAGCCAAGATGTTTTTGGGGGGGTATTGGAATCCTACGAGCAGTACTTC. Its protein product is CASSQDVFGGVLESYEQYF.

The V call is TRBV25-1, the J call TRBJ1-1; D is possibly TRBD1 (5 bases). Deletions cut 4 bases from V and 0 bases from J, with 21 bases between. This CDR3 contains 18 residues. The germline gives CDR1 MGHDK, CDR2 SYGVNS. This CDR3 reads CASSAPVGASRLNTEAFF. The CDR3 DNA reads as TGTGCCAGCAGTGCCCCTGTTGGGGCCTCGAGACTGAACACTGAAGCTTTCTTT.

This clone was seen only a few times. V is TRBV5-1 and J is TRBJ2-3; TRBD2 aligns across 7 bases. The CDR3 runs to 16 residues. CDR1 and CDR2 from the germline V gene are SGHRS and YFSETQ. V shed 3 bases, J shed 4 bases, and the junction held 11 bases outside the gene matches. The chain's CDR3 is CASSSRGGSSADTQYF. CDR3 DNA: TGCGCCAGCAGCTCACGGGGCGGGAGTAGTGCAGATACGCAGTATTTT. Variable domain in full (rest from reference TRBV5-1 and TRBJ2-3): KAGVTQTPRYLIKTRGQQVTLSCSPISGHRSVSWYQQTPGQGLQFLFEYFSETQRNKGNFPGRFSGRQFSNSRSEMNVSTLELGDSALYLCASSSRGGSSADTQYFGPGTRLTVL.

This chain uses TRBV4-2 with TRBJ2-5; 7 bases match TRBD2. Germline V lookup: CDR1 LGHNA, CDR2 YNFKEQ. The V and J ends lost 0 bases and 1 base, in that order; junction bases with no gene match: 8. There are 17 residues in the CDR3. CDR3 sequence: CASSQEPAGTLQETQYF. CDR3 DNA: TGTGCCAGCAGCCAAGAGCCAGCGGGAACCCTCCAAGAGACCCAGTACTTC.

The chain joins TRBV27 to TRBJ2-2; the match to TRBD2 covers 12 bases. This CDR3 has 19 amino acids. Germline-derived CDR1 and CDR2 are MNHEY and SMNVEV (reference sequence). The trim removed 1 base at V and 0 bases at J, leaving 6 bases unmatched. CDR3 DNA: TGTGCCAGCAGTTTATTGGGACTAGCGGGTCTCGCGAACACCGGGGAGCTGTTTTTT. It specifies CASSLLGLAGLANTGELFF.

The chain is built from TRBV7-8 and TRBJ2-1, with TRBD2 as a possible D gene (5 bases). Germline CDR1 and CDR2: SGHVS and FQNEAQ. The length of the CDR3 is 15 residues. Trimming took off 1 base at V and 6 bases at J, with 13 bases between the two ends. DNA for the CDR3: TGTGCCAGCAGCTTAGTATCTGCTAGCCGCAATGAGCAGTTCTTC. As protein: CASSLVSASRNEQFF.